These T cell receptor beta chains were read from a single sample in a study of OX40 agonist ivuxolimab in advanced cancers. The protocol was immunoSEQ multiplex PCR, while the TCRdb copy is restricted to in-frame clones and leaves out a portion. Seen here are 50,000 to 65,000 clones, about 81% observed once, and the top ten hold roughly 0.69%. The source material was CD4+ or CD8+ T cells sorted from blood, sampled in a trial of the OX40 agonist ivuxolimab. The receptors shown here come from an adult with an advanced solid tumor such as melanoma, head and neck, liver or kidney cancer. The CDR3 runs from the conserved cysteine through the conserved F or W. A D gene is named only where the DNA matches it firmly. Part of the rows lack a size; the others show once, few, many or a class for expanded clones.

v_call	clone_size	cdr3_length	d_call	j_call	cdr3_aa	cdr3_nt
TRBV5-1	.	16	TRBD2	TRBJ2-3	CASSFLAGGSTDTQYF	TGCGCCAGCAGCTTTCTAGCGGGGGGAAGCACAGATACGCAGTATTTT
TRBV28	.	14	TRBD2	TRBJ2-7	CASSGGGLPYEQYF	TGTGCCAGCAGTGGCGGGGGGTTACCCTACGAGCAGTACTTC
TRBV5-5	.	14	.	TRBJ2-2	CASSQGDFTGELFF	TGTGCCAGCAGTCAGGGAGACTTCACCGGGGAGCTGTTTTTT
TRBV5-1	.	15	TRBD1	TRBJ1-6	CASSLLDRQNSPLHF	TGCGCCAGCAGCCTACTGGACAGGCAGAATTCACCCCTCCACTTT
TRBV18	few	12	.	TRBJ2-1	CASSHGVNEQFF	TGTGCCAGCTCACATGGCGTCAATGAGCAGTTCTTC
TRBV19	.	14	.	TRBJ2-1	CATKDRLYGDEQFF	TGTGCCACCAAAGACAGACTGTATGGCGATGAGCAGTTCTTC
TRBV28	.	14	.	TRBJ2-2	CASSLLVNSGELFF	TGTGCCAGCAGTTTATTAGTAAATTCCGGGGAGCTGTTTTTT
TRBV19	.	13	TRBD1	TRBJ1-4	CASRDRGNEKLFF	TGTGCCAGCAGGGACAGGGGCAACGAAAAACTGTTTTTT
TRBV12-1	once	16	.	TRBJ2-1	CASSFNRTGIYNEQFF	TGTGCCAGCAGCTTTAATCGAACAGGGATCTACAATGAGCAGTTCTTC
TRBV7-7	once	18	TRBD1	TRBJ1-1	CASSLFLSGWQGATEAFF	TGTGCCAGCAGCTTATTTTTATCCGGTTGGCAGGGGGCGACTGAAGCTTTCTTT
TRBV11-2	.	15	.	TRBJ2-6	CASRGVFSGANVLTF	TGTGCCAGCCGGGGTGTGTTCTCTGGGGCCAACGTCCTGACTTTC
TRBV7-9	.	13	.	TRBJ2-1	CASSLEGGSQQFF	TGTGCCAGCAGCCTCGAAGGAGGCTCACAGCAGTTCTTC
TRBV6-5	.	12	.	TRBJ1-2	CASRIAGSGYTF	TGTGCCAGCAGGATCGCAGGGAGTGGCTACACCTTC
TRBV9	.	15	.	TRBJ1-2	CASSVLNGGSVGYTF	TGTGCCAGCAGCGTACTGAACGGGGGGTCGGTCGGCTACACCTTC
TRBV11-2	.	16	TRBD1	TRBJ1-1	CASSPNRGRVTSEAFF	TGTGCCAGCAGTCCTAACAGGGGGCGCGTAACAAGTGAAGCTTTCTTT
TRBV29-1	.	12	TRBD1	TRBJ1-2	CSADDRVGGYTF	TGCAGCGCCGACGACAGGGTCGGTGGCTACACCTTC
TRBV28	.	15	.	TRBJ2-3	CASSQIRGGTDTQYF	TGTGCCAGCAGCCAAATCAGGGGGGGGACAGATACGCAGTATTTT
TRBV27	.	16	TRBD1	TRBJ1-1	CASSPTGIGMNTEAFF	TGTGCCAGCAGCCCGACAGGGATCGGCATGAACACTGAAGCTTTCTTT
TRBV28	few	16	TRBD1	TRBJ1-2	CASSEPGQALGYGYTF	TGTGCCAGCAGTGAGCCGGGACAGGCTCTTGGCTATGGCTACACCTTC
TRBV5-1	once	15	.	TRBJ2-3	CASRPLVTSTDTQYF	TGCGCCAGCAGGCCTCTAGTGACTTCCACAGATACGCAGTATTTT
TRBV5-1	.	16	.	TRBJ2-2	CASSLLGALNTGELFF	TGCGCCAGCAGCCTACTGGGGGCCCTGAACACCGGGGAGCTGTTTTTT
TRBV5-8	few	14	.	TRBJ1-6	CASSARLGNSPLHF	TGTGCCAGCAGCGCCAGGCTTGGCAATTCACCCCTCCACTTT